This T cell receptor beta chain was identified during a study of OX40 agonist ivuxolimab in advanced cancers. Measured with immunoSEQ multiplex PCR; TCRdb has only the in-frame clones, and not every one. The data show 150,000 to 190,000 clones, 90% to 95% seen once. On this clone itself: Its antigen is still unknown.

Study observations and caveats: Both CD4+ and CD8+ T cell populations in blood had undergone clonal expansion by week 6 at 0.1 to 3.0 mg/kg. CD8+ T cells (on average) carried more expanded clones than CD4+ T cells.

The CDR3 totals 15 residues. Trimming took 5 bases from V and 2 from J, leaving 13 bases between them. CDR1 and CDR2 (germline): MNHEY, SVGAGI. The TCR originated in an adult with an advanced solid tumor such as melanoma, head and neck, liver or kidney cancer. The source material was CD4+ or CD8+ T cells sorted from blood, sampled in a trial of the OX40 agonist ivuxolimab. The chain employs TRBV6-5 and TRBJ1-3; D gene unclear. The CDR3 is CASSAVDRAGNTIYF. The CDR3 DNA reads TGTGCCAGCAGTGCTGTCGACCGAGCTGGAAACACCATATATTTT.